The 19 T cell receptor beta chains given below trace back to one sample, sequenced in a study of multiple sclerosis patients with progressive multifocal leukoencephalopathy. Time point indicated: before natalizumab initiation. TCRdb's table, derived via immunoSEQ multiplex PCR, lists solely in-frame clones and lacks some. The sample has roughly 34,000 clones; approximately 89% are singletons. The sample was PBMCs. These receptors came from a human donor with multiple sclerosis.

The V and J genes are TRBV9 and TRBJ1-3; possibly TRBD1 for D (6 bases). V gave up 3 bases and J gave up 0 bases, with 16 bases separating them. Germline V lookup: CDR1 SGDLS, CDR2 YYNGEE. The CDR3 is 17 residues long. CDR3 region: CASSGGPGAGSGNTIYF. As DNA, the CDR3 is TGTGCCAGCAGCGGGGGGCCCGGGGCAGGCTCTGGAAACACCATATATTTT. The whole variable domain, filled in from reference TRBV9 and TRBJ1-3, reads DSGVTQTPKHLITATGQRVTLRCSPRSGDLSVYWYQQSLDQGLQFLIQYYNGEERAKGNILERFSAQQFPDLHSELNLSSLELGDSALYFCASSGGPGAGSGNTIYFGEGSWLTVV.

This clone has a handful of counts. This rearrangement joins TRBV4-3 to TRBJ1-1; tentatively, D is TRBD1 (5 bases). The V gene lost 6 bases and the J gene lost 5 bases, with 16 bases spanning the gap. This CDR3 spans 14 amino acids. CDR1 is LGHNA, CDR2 YSLEER, per germline. The CDR3 DNA follows: TGCGCCAGCAGGTACAGTTCAGGGATTACTGAAGCTTTCTTT. It translates to CASRYSSGITEAFF.

The chain links TRBV30 to TRBJ1-3; no reliable D call. The J call may be in error: the DNA end matches TRBJ2-2 better. The CDR3 extends over 15 amino acids. From germline, CDR1 is GTSNPN and CDR2 SVGIG (reference sequence). Here the CDR3 DNA reads TGTGCCTGGAGTCCATCGAGGATCCGCACCGGGGAGCTGTTTTTT. Translated: CAWSPSRIRTGELFF.

CDR3 sequence: CASSPYTSAEYNEQFF. In DNA, the CDR3 is TGTGCCAGTAGTCCCTATACTAGCGCGGAATACAATGAGCAGTTCTTC. V usage is TRBV19 and J usage is TRBJ2-1; 7 bases line up with TRBD2. V was pared by 5 bases and J by 4 bases, with 11 bases of the junction left unmatched. In germline, CDR1 is LNHDA, CDR2 SQIVND (reference sequence). The CDR3 totals 16 residues.

This sequence joins TRBV28 and TRBJ2-1, with D unresolved. The CDR3 has 13 amino acids. V lost 10 bases to trimming and J lost 7 bases, with 17 bases between them. The germline CDR1 and CDR2 sequences are MDHEN and SYDVKM. CDR3 DNA: TGTGCCACCATCGGCCGAAGAGGTAATGAGCAGTTCTTC. It translates to CATIGRRGNEQFF.

The chain carries TRBV6-5 and TRBJ2-7; D gene uncertain. V lost 7 bases and J lost 2, with 15 bases in between. Germline lookup yields CDR1 MNHEY and CDR2 SVGAGI. The CDR3 spans 14 residues. For the CDR3, the DNA is TGTGCCAGCACCGAAACGGGCCTCGCCTACGAGCAGTACTTC. This encodes CASTETGLAYEQYF.

The rearrangement joins TRBV7-2 to TRBJ2-3, with TRBD2 matching 7 bases. This CDR3 has 18 residues. Trimming cost V 6 bases and J 6 bases; bases outside gene matches: 21. Germline V lookup: CDR1 SGHTA, CDR2 FQGNSA. CDR3 residues: CASSHSNVPGGSVDTQYF. CDR3 bases: TGTGCCAGCAGTCACTCAAATGTTCCTGGCGGGAGCGTGGATACGCAGTATTTT. Using reference TRBV7-2 and TRBJ2-3 for the parts outside the CDR3, the full variable domain is GAGVSQSPSNKVTEKGKDVELRCDPISGHTALYWYRQSLGQGLEFLIYFQGNSAPDKSGLPSDRFSAERTGGSVSTLTIQRTQQEDSAVYLCASSHSNVPGGSVDTQYFGPGTRLTVL.

The chain couples TRBV5-1 to TRBJ2-1; a weak D match, TRBD2 (6 bases). CDR3 length: 10 amino acids. V shed 5 bases and J shed 14 bases, with 11 bases lying between them. Looked up from germline, CDR1 is SGHRS and CDR2 is YFSETQ. The CDR3: CASREGQEFF. CDR3 DNA: TGCGCCAGCAGGGAGGGCCAGGAGTTCTTC.

This chain's CDR3 is CSVEGRQQGAVPPIFYGYTF. Here the CDR3 DNA reads TGCAGCGTTGAGGGTCGACAACAGGGGGCGGTTCCCCCCATCTTCTATGGCTACACCTTC. This sequence joins TRBV29-1 and TRBJ1-2; 9 bases fit TRBD1. V was pared by 3 bases and J by 4 bases, with 24 bases of the junction left unmatched. CDR1 and CDR2 (germline): SQVTM, ANQGSEA. The CDR3 is 20 residues long.

J is TRBJ2-6 and V is TRBV11-3, with TRBD1 matching 7 bases. The CDR3 totals 18 residues. J lost 0 bases, V lost 5 bases, and 10 bases had no gene match. CDR1 is SGHNT, CDR2 YENEEA, per germline. The CDR3 sequence is CASSPLTGIYSGANVLTF. CDR3 coding DNA: TGTGCCAGCAGCCCGTTGACAGGGATATACTCTGGGGCCAACGTCCTGACTTTC.

This clone was recorded a few times. The rearrangement joins TRBV5-4 to TRBJ2-1; D is uncertain. V was shortened by 4 bases and J by 10 bases, with 12 bases between the two germline ends. Looked up from germline, CDR1 is SGHNT and CDR2 is YYREEE (reference sequence). This CDR3 is 12 amino acids long. The CDR3 DNA follows: TGTGCCAGCAGCCCGCAGCCGAGGGAGCAGTTCTTC. Translation gives CASSPQPREQFF.

This rearrangement joins TRBV30 to TRBJ1-1; 9 nucleotides align to TRBD1. The germline gives CDR1 GTSNPN, CDR2 SVGIG (reference sequence). The CDR3 loop spans 15 amino acids. The V and J ends lost 3 bases and 0 bases, in that order; junction bases with no gene match: 5. The CDR3: CAWRRQGDLNTEAFF. In DNA form, the CDR3 reads TGTGCCTGGAGGAGACAGGGGGATCTGAACACTGAAGCTTTCTTT.

This clone is a singleton in its sample. V usage is TRBV28 and J usage is TRBJ2-1; perhaps D is TRBD1 or TRBD2 (6 bases each). CDR1 and CDR2 (germline): MDHEN, SYDVKM. Trimming pared 6 bases from V and 4 bases from J, leaving 10 bases between. This CDR3 region has 13 residues. In nucleotides, the CDR3 is TGTGCCAGCAGCGGAGGGGGGTACAATGAGCAGTTCTTC. Its translation is CASSGGGYNEQFF.

The rearrangement uses TRBV25-1 and TRBJ1-1; D call uncertain. Trimming pared 2 bases from V and 2 bases from J, leaving 0 bases between. Germline V gene sequence: CDR1 MGHDK, CDR2 SYGVNS. The CDR3 runs 11 residues. CDR3 protein: CASSENTEAFF. The CDR3 DNA sequence: TGTGCCAGCAGTGAAAACACTGAAGCTTTCTTT.

This clone appeared a single time. The chain couples TRBV5-1 to TRBJ2-7, with D unresolved. V lost 2 bases to trimming and J lost 2 bases, with 11 bases between them. The germline CDR1 and CDR2 sequences are SGHRS and YFSETQ. This CDR3 region has 14 residues. In DNA form, the CDR3 reads TGCGCCAGCAGCTTCCGACCCCGTACCTACGAGCAGTACTTC. This gives the protein CASSFRPRTYEQYF.

V usage is TRBV4-3 and J usage is TRBJ2-7; 15 bases line up with TRBD2. The CDR3 has 16 residues. CDR1 is LGHNA and CDR2 is YSLEER in the germline V gene. V shed 3 bases and J 4 bases; nucleotides not matched to a gene: 4. The CDR3, as DNA: TGCGCCAGCAGCCAGGGACTAGCGGGAGGAACGTACGAGCAGTACTTC. As protein: CASSQGLAGGTYEQYF.

The chain is built from TRBV7-2 and TRBJ2-7; 11 bases agree with TRBD2. Germline V gene lookup returns CDR1 SGHTA and CDR2 FQGNSA. The CDR3 spans 19 residues. Trimming took 2 bases from V and 0 from J; bases not matched to a gene: 12. The CDR3 spells CASSLRGGTSGLSSYEQYF. The CDR3 nucleotides are TGTGCCAGCAGCTTAAGGGGCGGGACTAGCGGTTTGAGCTCCTACGAGCAGTACTTC.

This rearrangement joins TRBV10-3 to TRBJ1-1, with D possibly TRBD1 on 5 matching bases. Trimming pared 2 bases from V and 5 bases from J, leaving 18 bases between. CDR1 and CDR2 (germline): ENHRY, SYGVKD. This CDR3 has 16 amino acids. The CDR3 DNA is TGTGCCATCAGTGAGCCGAGGGTGCAGGGAGGGACTGAAGCTTTCTTT. Translation gives CAISEPRVQGGTEAFF.

CDR3 region: CASSQDRLNTEAFF. DNA of the CDR3: TGCGCCAGCAGCCAAGACAGACTGAACACTGAAGCTTTCTTT. V usage is TRBV4-1 and J usage is TRBJ1-1; D gene ambiguous. Trimming left V 0 bases short and J 0 bases short, with 5 bases between. The CDR3 has 14 amino acids. Germline CDR1 reads MGHRA; CDR2 reads YSYEKL.